Listed here are 5 T cell receptor beta chains from one sample, sequenced in a study of cytomegalovirus exposure and HLA in healthy donors. Libraries were prepared by immunoSEQ multiplex PCR; TCRdb keeps only in-frame clonotypes and omits some of them. Of roughly 150,000 clones in the sample, roughly 90% were seen once. Sample: PBMCs. These receptors were collected from a woman aged 18 to 35 in good health and CMV-seronegative.

The chain employs TRBV19 and TRBJ2-7; D gene uncertain. Germline V gives CDR1 LNHDA, CDR2 SQIVND (reference sequence). The V end was cut by 1 base, the J end by 6 bases, with 4 bases between. The CDR3 consists of 11 residues. The CDR3 sequence is CASSIGSEQYF. CDR3 DNA: TGTGCCAGTAGTATAGGGAGCGAGCAGTACTTC.

This clone was detected only once. The rearrangement uses TRBV5-4 and TRBJ2-3; TRBD1 aligns across 8 bases. Germline CDR1 is SGHNT and CDR2 is YYREEE (reference sequence). This CDR3 region has 17 residues. V shed 10 bases and J 4 bases; nucleotides not matched to a gene: 20. CDR3 protein: CASFFEGLAGGPDTQYF. The CDR3 DNA reads as TGTGCCTCTTTTTTCGAGGGGCTGGCAGGGGGCCCAGATACGCAGTATTTT.

This sequence joins TRBV5-1 and TRBJ1-5, with unresolved D. This CDR3 spans 17 amino acids. Germline-derived CDR1 and CDR2 are SGHRS and YFSETQ. Trimming stripped 4 bases from V and 5 bases from J, with 22 bases between. The CDR3 is CASSLLGAGLVDQPQHF. The CDR3 bases are TGCGCCAGCAGCCTGCTTGGAGCAGGACTGGTAGATCAGCCCCAGCATTTT.

The rearrangement uses TRBV6-5 and TRBJ1-2; TRBD1 agrees at 9 bases. CDR1 and CDR2 from the germline V gene are MNHEY and SVGAGI. V trimming: 7 bases; J trimming: 5 bases; junction bases outside the gene matches: 11. The CDR3 has 15 amino acids. The CDR3, as DNA: TGTGCCAGCAACCCAACAGGGGGCGTATATTATGGCTACACCTTC. Translating it yields CASNPTGGVYYGYTF.

V and J are TRBV5-1 and TRBJ1-5; D not resolved. Trimming took 1 base from V and 6 from J, leaving 11 bases between them. The CDR3 consists of 14 residues. From germline, CDR1 is SGHRS and CDR2 YFSETQ. This CDR3 is CASSLYVGGQPQHF. The CDR3, as DNA: TGCGCCAGCAGCTTGTACGTCGGAGGTCAGCCCCAGCATTTT.